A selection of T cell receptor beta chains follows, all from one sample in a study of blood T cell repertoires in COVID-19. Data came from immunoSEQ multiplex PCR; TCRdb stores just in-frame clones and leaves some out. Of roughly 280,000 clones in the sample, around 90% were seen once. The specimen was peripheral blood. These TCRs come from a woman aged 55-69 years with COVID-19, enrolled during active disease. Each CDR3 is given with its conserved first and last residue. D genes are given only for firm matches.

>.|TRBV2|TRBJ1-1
TGTGCCAGCAGTGTTGGAGGGATTCGTCGCGCTTTCTTT
CASSVGGIRRAFF
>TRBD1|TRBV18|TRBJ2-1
TGTGCCAGCTCACCACTCGGACAGGGGGTCGACAATGAGCAGTTCTTC
CASSPLGQGVDNEQFF
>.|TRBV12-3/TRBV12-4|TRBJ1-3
TGTGCCAGCGGGCCTTACTCTGGAAACACCATATATTTT
CASGPYSGNTIYF
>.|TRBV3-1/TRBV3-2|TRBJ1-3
TGTGCCAGCAGCCTCAGGGTGACTGGAAACACCATATATTTT
CASSLRVTGNTIYF
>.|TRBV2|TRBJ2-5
TGTGCCAGCAGGCCAGGGACTCGAGAGACCCAGTACTTC
CASRPGTRETQYF
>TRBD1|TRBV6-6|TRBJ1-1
TGTGCCAGCAGTTACCGGACAGGCGGTTTAAACACTGAAGCTTTCTTT
CASSYRTGGLNTEAFF
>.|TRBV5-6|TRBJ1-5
TGTGCCAGCAGCCAAAGGGACTACTCTCAACGGGCTCAGCCCCAGCATTTT
CASSQRDYSQRAQPQHF
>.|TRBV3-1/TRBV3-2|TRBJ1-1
TGTGCCAGCACCCTCAAGTCTCCCCAGGGCGGTTCTGAAGCTTTCTTT
CASTLKSPQGGSEAFF
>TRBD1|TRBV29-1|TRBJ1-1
TGCAGCGTTGAATCGGACAGGTTGAACACTGAAGCTTTCTTT
CSVESDRLNTEAFF
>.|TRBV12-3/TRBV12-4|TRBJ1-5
TGTGCCAGCAGTTTATCGGGGAATCAGCCCCAGCATTTT
CASSLSGNQPQHF
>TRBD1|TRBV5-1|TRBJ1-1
TGCGCCAGCAGCACGACAGGGGGCGGAACAGCTTTCTTT
CASSTTGGGTAFF
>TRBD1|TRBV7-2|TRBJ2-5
TGTGCCAGCAGCTTAGGAGCAGGGGGCGGCCAAGAGACCCAGTACTTC
CASSLGAGGGQETQYF
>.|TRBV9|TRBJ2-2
TGTGCCAGCAGCGTAGGGCAGGGGCCCAACACCGGGGAGCTGTTTTTT
CASSVGQGPNTGELFF